These 18 T cell receptor beta chains came from one sample sequenced in a study of T-cell reconstitution after alpha-beta-depleted transplantation in children. Unique molecular identifiers were used to barcode this TCRbeta library. One entry per CDR3 protein, called by TCRdb with MiXCR from the PCR reads. This table holds just under 550,000 distinct CDR3 sequences, around 20% found once. The input for sequencing was PBMCs from the stem cell graft donor, taken from the stem cell graft. The receptors here all came from a human donor who donated a stem cell graft to a child with acute lymphoblastic leukemia.

In its sample, this clonotype was seen a few times. The rearrangement joins TRBV29-1 to TRBJ1-2, with 8 bases lining up with TRBD1. After removal of 6 bases from V and 4 bases from J, the junction contained 10 bases not matched to a gene. Germline values: CDR1 SQVTM, CDR2 ANQGSEA. This CDR3 has 14 amino acids. CDR3 sequence reads: CSVLQGAMGYGYTF. The CDR3 coding sequence is TGCAGCGTCCTCCAGGGGGCCATGGGCTATGGCTACACCTTC.

This clonotype was counted at least ten times. The chain has TRBV12-3 or TRBV12-4 and TRBJ2-3; D is undetermined. The CDR3 is made up of 11 amino acids. V was pared by 4 bases and J by 6 bases, with 5 bases between. The CDR3 DNA reads TGTGCCAGCAGTTCAAGGGATACGCAGTATTTT. Its protein product is CASSSRDTQYF.

The chain carries TRBV29-1 and TRBJ2-7; 12 bases agree with TRBD1. V was pared by 4 bases and J by 2 bases, with 6 bases of the junction left unmatched. CDR1 SQVTM and CDR2 ANQGSEA come from the germline V gene. The CDR3 has 15 residues. As DNA, the CDR3 is TGCAGCGTTGGGGGACAGGGGGCGGTCCCCTACGAGCAGTACTTC. Translating gives CSVGGQGAVPYEQYF.

The V and J genes are TRBV14 and TRBJ2-1; 12 nucleotides agree with TRBD2. The CDR3 totals 14 residues. The junction had 3 bases not matched to a gene; V was cut back by 8 bases and J by 4 bases. CDR1 is SGHDN and CDR2 is FVKESK in the germline V gene. The CDR3 coding sequence is TGTGCCAGCGGACTAGCGGGATTTTACAATGAGCAGTTCTTC. Translated, it gives CASGLAGFYNEQFF.

This clonotype was observed a handful of times. The V call is TRBV4-2, the J call TRBJ2-7; D is unclear. Trimming left V 1 base short and J 2 bases short, with 9 bases between. Germline CDR1 LGHNA, CDR2 YNFKEQ. The CDR3 consists of 14 residues. CDR3 nucleotides: TGTGCCAGCAGCCAAGGAACTAATACCTACGAGCAGTACTTC. Its translation: CASSQGTNTYEQYF.

This clonotype was seen only a few times. The rearrangement joins TRBV4-2 to TRBJ2-3, with TRBD2 identical over 7 bases. Per the germline V gene, CDR1 is LGHNA and CDR2 is YNFKEQ. Trimming cost V 0 bases and J 4 bases; bases outside gene matches: 7. The CDR3 runs to 16 residues. CDR3 region: CASSQDQLALPDTQYF. The CDR3 coding sequence is TGTGCCAGCAGCCAAGATCAACTAGCGCTCCCAGATACGCAGTATTTT.

This clonotype has more than one count but fewer than ten. The chain links TRBV12-3 or TRBV12-4 to TRBJ2-3, with D tentatively TRBD1 (6 bases). V dropped 6 bases and J dropped 1 base, with 11 bases sitting between them. CDR3 length equals 14 residues. CDR3 in amino acids: CASRIQGGTDTQYF. DNA for the CDR3: TGTGCCAGCAGGATACAGGGAGGCACAGATACGCAGTATTTT.

The table lists this clonotype with a few counts. The chain couples TRBV6-2 or TRBV6-3 to TRBJ1-2; D call uncertain. CDR3 size: 13 residues. The germline V and J ends were trimmed by 5 bases and 11 bases, with 18 bases remaining between them. CDR1 MNHEY and CDR2 SVGEGT come from the germline V gene. The CDR3 sequence is CASSGSGPLGYTF. CDR3 sequence (DNA): TGTGCCAGCAGTGGTAGCGGACCTCTTGGTTACACCTTC.

As concerns this clonotype: The junction shows a germline mismatch at one end, possibly a read error. The rearrangement uses TRBV9 and TRBJ2-1; unclear D gene. The CDR3 length is 17 residues. Germline V lookup: CDR1 SGDLS, CDR2 YYNGEE. The CDR3 sequence is CATSVRSSFATYNEQFF. The CDR3 nucleotides read TGTGCCACCAGCGTAAGGTCTTCATTCGCCACCTACAATGAGCAGTTCTTC.

This clonotype was observed at least ten times. The chain is built from TRBV7-8 and TRBJ2-5; D might be TRBD1 (5 bases). V gave up 1 base and J gave up 4 bases, with 13 bases separating them. CDR3 size: 15 residues. The V gene's germline CDR1 is SGHVS and CDR2 FQNEAQ. The chain's CDR3 is CASSLVGVEIETQYF. The CDR3 region has the DNA TGTGCCAGCAGCTTAGTAGGGGTCGAAATAGAGACCCAGTACTTC. The full variable domain, with the rest looked up from reference TRBV7-8 and TRBJ2-5, is GAGVSQSPRYKVAKRGQDVALRCDPISGHVSLFWYQQALGQGPEFLTYFQNEAQLDKSGLPSDRFFAERPEGSVSTLKIQRTQQEDSAVYLCASSLVGVEIETQYFGPGTRLLVL.

This clonotype has a handful of counts. The CDR3 nucleotides are TGTGCCAGCTCACCCGCACAGGGAACTAATGAAAAACTGTTTTTT. The encoded protein is CASSPAQGTNEKLFF. The chain has TRBV18 and TRBJ1-4, with D possibly matching TRBD1 (6 bases). Germline V gene lookup returns CDR1 KGHSH and CDR2 LQKENI. With 3 bases removed from V and 1 base from J, the gap between germline ends came to 9 bases. The CDR3 consists of 15 residues.

This chain joins TRBV20-1 and TRBJ2-3; 10 nucleotides line up with TRBD2. Germline V lookup: CDR1 DFQATT, CDR2 SNEGSKA (reference sequence). J gave up 2 bases and V 6 bases, and 11 bases lay outside the gene matches. The CDR3 consists of 16 residues. The CDR3 spells CSAQRASGGFTDTQYF. The CDR3 coding sequence is TGCAGTGCCCAGCGGGCTAGCGGGGGATTCACAGATACGCAGTATTTT.

This clonotype was seen at least ten times. The chain employs TRBV27 and TRBJ1-3; D is ambiguous. CDR1 is MNHEY, CDR2 SMNVEV, per germline (reference sequence). V lost 2 bases, J lost 1 base, and 6 bases lay in between. The CDR3 runs 14 residues. CDR3 sequence reads: CASSLRGSGNTIYF. The DNA of the CDR3 is TGTGCCAGCAGTTTACGGGGTTCTGGAAACACCATATATTTT.

The chain has TRBV24-1 and TRBJ2-1; tentative D call: TRBD1 (6 bases). V lost 4 bases and J lost 2, with 17 bases in between. This CDR3 has 17 amino acids. Germline V gene lookup returns CDR1 KGHDR and CDR2 SFDVKD. The CDR3 loop is CATSDHRAKGTYNEQFF. CDR3 nucleotides: TGTGCCACCAGTGACCACAGGGCTAAGGGAACCTACAATGAGCAGTTCTTC.

Only a few counts were recorded for this clonotype. The rearrangement joins TRBV20-1 to TRBJ1-5; no firm D call. Trimming shortened V by 3 bases and J by 7 bases, and 13 bases separated the two germline ends. CDR1 and CDR2 (germline): DFQATT, SNEGSKA (reference sequence). The CDR3 loop spans 13 amino acids. The CDR3 DNA is TGCAGTGCTAGGGGAGGGCGGCGGCAGCCCCAGCATTTT. Protein sequence: CSARGGRRQPQHF.

Regarding this clonotype: Its ends do not fully match the called genes, so a read error is possible. The V gene is TRBV7-9, the J gene TRBJ2-1, with D possibly TRBD2 on 5 matching bases. CDR1 and CDR2 from the germline V gene are SEHNR and FQNEAQ (reference sequence). The CDR3 has 13 residues. The CDR3 protein is CASSLGRAGMDIF. CDR3 in DNA: TGTGCCAGCAGCTTAGGCCGGGCGGGCATGGATATCTTC. The variable domain in full, completed from reference TRBV7-9 and TRBJ2-1, reads DTGVSQNPRHKITKRGQNVTFRCDPISEHNRLYWYRQTLGQGPEFLTYFQNEAQLEKSRLLSDRFSAERPKGSFSTLEIQRTEQGDSAMYLCASSLGRAGMDIFGPGTRLTVL.

J is TRBJ2-1 and V is TRBV6-1; D perhaps matches TRBD2 (5 bases). The CDR3 runs to 15 residues. Germline loops: CDR1 MNHNS, CDR2 SASEGT. Trimming cost V 4 bases and J 1 base, with 11 bases left between them. This CDR3 is CASSALPGSYNEQFF. DNA of the CDR3: TGTGCCAGCAGTGCCCTTCCGGGGTCCTACAATGAGCAGTTCTTC.

The J gene is TRBJ2-1, the V gene TRBV5-1, with TRBD1 matching over 10 bases. Losses at the gene ends were 4 bases for V and 1 base for J; bases not matched to a gene: 8. This CDR3 is built from 17 residues. CDR1 and CDR2 (germline): SGHRS, YFSETQ. CDR3 residues: CASSVGQGGGSYNEQFF. CDR3 DNA: TGCGCCAGCAGCGTTGGACAGGGGGGTGGGTCCTACAATGAGCAGTTCTTC. Full variable domain (missing parts from reference TRBV5-1 and TRBJ2-1): KAGVTQTPRYLIKTRGQQVTLSCSPISGHRSVSWYQQTPGQGLQFLFEYFSETQRNKGNFPGRFSGRQFSNSRSEMNVSTLELGDSALYLCASSVGQGGGSYNEQFFGPGTRLTVL.